These 28 T cell receptor beta chains originate from one sample sequenced in a study of cytomegalovirus exposure and HLA in healthy donors. Libraries were prepared by immunoSEQ multiplex PCR; TCRdb keeps only in-frame clonotypes and omits some of them. The table has approximately 200,000 clones, around nine tenths seen once. Sequenced: PBMCs. All receptors come from a woman under 30 in good health and CMV-seronegative.

This chain links TRBV6-5 with TRBJ2-1; 7 bases fit TRBD1. V lost 6 bases, J lost 3 bases, and 8 bases stayed unmatched. CDR1 is MNHEY and CDR2 is SVGAGI in the germline V gene. The CDR3 has 15 amino acids. The CDR3 nucleotides are TGTGCCAGCAGCGGGAAAGGGGGCTACTACAATGAGCAGTTCTTC. It translates to CASSGKGGYYNEQFF.

The rearrangement uses TRBV10-3 and TRBJ2-1; 7 bases are shared with TRBD2. Germline CDR1 is ENHRY and CDR2 is SYGVKD. The CDR3 spans 17 residues. J lost 3 bases, V lost 4 bases, and 12 bases had no gene match. The CDR3 nucleotides are TGTGCCATCAGTGCCATATCTCCTAGCGGACTCTACAATGAGCAGTTCTTC. Protein sequence: CAISAISPSGLYNEQFF.

The CDR3 sequence is CSVDCPGRTIYGYTF. CDR3 DNA sequence: TGCAGCGTTGACTGCCCGGGACGGACTATCTATGGCTACACCTTC. This chain joins TRBV29-1 and TRBJ1-2; TRBD1 might be the D (5 bases). CDR3 size: 15 residues. Germline CDR1 reads SQVTM; CDR2 reads ANQGSEA. Between the trimmed V and J ends, which lost 3 bases and 4 bases, there was a span of 18 bases.

This chain joins TRBV9 and TRBJ2-1, with 7 bases that match TRBD2. Germline loops: CDR1 SGDLS, CDR2 YYNGEE. The junction had 3 bases not matched to a gene; V was cut back by 0 bases and J by 0 bases. This CDR3 region has 16 residues. The DNA for the CDR3 is TGTGCCAGCAGCGTAGTGGGCGGGGGCTCCTACAATGAGCAGTTCTTC. Its translation: CASSVVGGGSYNEQFF.

This sequence joins TRBV6-1 and TRBJ2-1, with TRBD1 identical over 7 bases. Germline V gene sequence: CDR1 MNHNS, CDR2 SASEGT. Trimming cost V 2 bases and J 6 bases; bases outside gene matches: 7. The CDR3 spans 15 residues. The CDR3 loop reads CASSELPGQSNEQFF. The CDR3 region has the DNA TGTGCCAGCAGTGAATTACCGGGACAGAGCAATGAGCAGTTCTTC.

The V call is TRBV6-1, the J call TRBJ2-1; a weak D match, TRBD2 (7 bases). This CDR3 has 14 residues. V gave up 4 bases and J gave up 4 bases, with 11 bases separating them. Germline values: CDR1 MNHNS, CDR2 SASEGT. CDR3 amino acids: CASSVRGGYNEQFF. The CDR3 DNA is TGTGCCAGCAGTGTGAGGGGGGGGTACAATGAGCAGTTCTTC.

V gene TRBV19 combines with J gene TRBJ1-1; a possible D gene is TRBD1 (6 bases). Germline assignment: CDR1 LNHDA and CDR2 SQIVND (reference sequence). This CDR3 spans 14 amino acids. Trimming removed 8 bases at V and 0 bases at J, with 13 bases between. CDR3 DNA: TGTGCCAGTCAAGGTCAGGGGATGAACACTGAAGCTTTCTTT. Its translation is CASQGQGMNTEAFF.

The V and J genes are TRBV12-5 and TRBJ1-4; possibly TRBD1 for D (5 bases). V was trimmed by 6 bases and J by 6 bases, leaving 17 bases between them. CDR3 length equals 15 residues. Germline CDR1 reads LGHNT; CDR2 reads FRNRAP. In DNA form, the CDR3 reads TGTGCTAGTGGGCATGGGGGGGTGCAATATGAAAAACTGTTTTTT. Translation gives CASGHGGVQYEKLFF.

J is TRBJ2-7 and V is TRBV28; a possible D gene is TRBD2 (6 bases). Germline-derived CDR1 and CDR2 are MDHEN and SYDVKM. This CDR3 contains 16 residues. V gave up 4 bases and J gave up 4 bases, with 20 bases separating them. The DNA of the CDR3 is TGTGCCAGCAGTTATAATCGGGCGGACTATTCGTACGAGCAGTACTTC. It yields the protein CASSYNRADYSYEQYF.

The rearrangement uses TRBV4-2 and TRBJ1-2, with 7 bases identical to TRBD1. CDR3 length: 14 amino acids. Trimming took 3 bases from V and 7 from J; bases not matched to a gene: 8. Germline-derived CDR1 and CDR2 are LGHNA and YNFKEQ. CDR3 sequence reads: CASSQNGQAAGYTF. The CDR3 DNA follows: TGTGCCAGCAGCCAGAACGGACAGGCGGCTGGCTACACCTTC.

This chain connects TRBV9 to TRBJ2-7; a weak D match, TRBD1 (5 bases). V lost 2 bases and J 2 bases, leaving 11 bases between the germline ends. Germline assignment: CDR1 SGDLS and CDR2 YYNGEE. The CDR3 covers 14 residues. CDR3 DNA: TGTGCCAGCAGCGTCGACAGTCGGACCTACGAGCAGTACTTC. It codes for CASSVDSRTYEQYF.

This clone was observed a handful of times. This chain links TRBV6-5 with TRBJ2-1, with 7 bases fitting TRBD2. J was trimmed by 4 bases and V by 7 bases; bases with no gene match: 4. Per germline, CDR1 MNHEY and CDR2 SVGAGI. The CDR3 has 13 amino acids. The CDR3 DNA reads as TGTGCCAGCACGAGCGGGGTTTACAATGAGCAGTTCTTC. Encoded protein: CASTSGVYNEQFF.

The chain couples TRBV29-1 to TRBJ2-7; TRBD2 might be the D (6 bases). V gave up 6 bases and J gave up 1 base, with 16 bases separating them. This CDR3 is built from 14 residues. Looked up from germline, CDR1 is SQVTM and CDR2 is ANQGSEA. CDR3 sequence: CSVTSGGGSYEQYF. In DNA, the CDR3 is TGCAGCGTGACCTCCGGGGGAGGTTCCTACGAGCAGTACTTC.

J is TRBJ1-4 and V is TRBV6-6; the D gene is possibly TRBD1 (5 bases). CDR3 length: 14 amino acids. Germline lookup yields CDR1 MNHNY and CDR2 SVGAGI (reference sequence). Trimming shortened V by 0 bases and J by 4 bases, and 6 bases separated the two germline ends. The CDR3 DNA is TGTGCCAGCAGTTACTCTCAGGGTAATGAAAAACTGTTTTTT. Translated: CASSYSQGNEKLFF.

This chain connects TRBV9 to TRBJ2-2; TRBD2 is a possible D gene (5 bases). Trimming left V 1 base short and J 4 bases short, with 11 bases between. Germline lookup yields CDR1 SGDLS and CDR2 YYNGEE. The CDR3 has 15 residues. CDR3 region: CASSVSGLSTGELFF. As DNA, the CDR3 is TGTGCCAGCAGCGTATCAGGACTGTCCACCGGGGAGCTGTTTTTT.

The genes are TRBV27 and TRBJ1-1, with a tentative D call TRBD1 (5 bases). Germline CDR1 reads MNHEY; CDR2 reads SMNVEV (reference sequence). This CDR3 spans 13 amino acids. V shed 6 bases and J shed 3 bases, with 11 bases lying between them. CDR3 amino acids: CASRGEQDTEAFF. The CDR3 DNA is TGTGCCAGCAGAGGCGAACAGGACACTGAAGCTTTCTTT.

The V and J genes are TRBV2 and TRBJ1-5, with unresolved D. Looked up from germline, CDR1 is SNHLY and CDR2 is FYNNEI. Trimming took 8 bases from V and 2 from J, leaving 19 bases between them. The CDR3 sequence is 16 residues long. This CDR3 reads CASRQREFRGNQPQHF. The CDR3, as DNA: TGTGCCAGCCGCCAAAGGGAGTTTAGAGGCAATCAGCCCCAGCATTTT. The full variable domain, its missing parts supplied by reference TRBV2 and TRBJ1-5, is EPEVTQTPSHQVTQMGQEVILRCVPISNHLYFYWYRQILGQKVEFLVSFYNNEISEKSEIFDDQFSVERPDGSNFTLKIRSTKLEDSAMYFCASRQREFRGNQPQHFGDGTRLSIL.

This chain uses TRBV7-8 with TRBJ2-1; 9 positions match TRBD2. The CDR3 runs to 15 residues. The germline V gene encodes CDR1 SGHVS and CDR2 FQNEAQ. V gave up 5 bases and J gave up 7 bases; unmatched junction bases: 9. The DNA of the CDR3 is TGTGCCAGCAGCGACTCTAGCGGGGATGGGAATGAGCAGTTCTTC. Amino acids: CASSDSSGDGNEQFF. Full variable domain (remainder filled in from reference TRBV7-8 and TRBJ2-1): GAGVSQSPRYKVAKRGQDVALRCDPISGHVSLFWYQQALGQGPEFLTYFQNEAQLDKSGLPSDRFFAERPEGSVSTLKIQRTQQEDSAVYLCASSDSSGDGNEQFFGPGTRLTVL.

V and J are TRBV5-1 and TRBJ2-1; 8 bases agree with TRBD1. The CDR3 loop spans 14 amino acids. V lost 0 bases and J lost 10; bases outside the gene matches: 6. CDR1 is SGHRS, CDR2 YFSETQ, per germline. The chain's CDR3 is CASSLGQGPREQFF. CDR3 in DNA: TGCGCCAGCAGCTTGGGACAGGGGCCGAGGGAGCAGTTCTTC.

The V gene is TRBV4-1, the J gene TRBJ2-5; TRBD2 aligns across 14 bases. V shed 4 bases and J 2 bases; nucleotides not matched to a gene: 0. Germline V CDR1 and CDR2: MGHRA, YSYEKL. The CDR3 totals 15 residues. The CDR3 DNA sequence: TGCGCCAGCAGCCGACTAGCGGGGGGGCAAGAGACCCAGTACTTC. Translated, it gives CASSRLAGGQETQYF.

V is TRBV11-2 and J is TRBJ2-7; D may be TRBD2 (6 bases). The ends were cut back, 5 bases at V and 2 bases at J, with 22 bases in the middle. From germline, CDR1 is SGHAT and CDR2 FQNNGV. The length of the CDR3 is 17 residues. CDR3 region: CASSPTRFGDSAYEQYF. The CDR3 nucleotides are TGTGCCAGCAGCCCAACACGTTTTGGGGACTCGGCCTACGAGCAGTACTTC.

The chain couples TRBV5-3 to TRBJ1-5; tentatively, D is TRBD1 (5 bases). TRBV5-3 is designated an ORF whose function remains uncertain. V lost 4 bases and J lost 5, with 28 bases in between. The CDR3 has 19 amino acids. CDR3 in DNA: TGTGCCAGAAGCCGGGCGCCGCGGGAGACAGCCCTATCTGATCAGCCCCAGCATTTT. It translates to CARSRAPRETALSDQPQHF.

The V and J genes are TRBV6-5 and TRBJ2-1, with 12 positions matching TRBD2. Germline CDR1 is MNHEY and CDR2 is SVGAGI. The CDR3 runs to 16 residues. Trimming took 4 bases from V and 5 from J; bases not matched to a gene: 6. The CDR3 DNA reads as TGTGCCAGCAGTTCCCTAGCGGGAGGGCCTAACAATGAGCAGTTCTTC. Protein: CASSSLAGGPNNEQFF.

V and J are TRBV10-3 and TRBJ2-4; 7 bases line up with TRBD2. The germline V gene encodes CDR1 ENHRY and CDR2 SYGVKD. Trimming took 0 bases from V and 7 from J; bases not matched to a gene: 6. This CDR3 contains 15 residues. The CDR3 DNA follows: TGTGCCATCAGTGAGTCAGGGGAGGGGAAGAACATTCAGTACTTC. Translation gives CAISESGEGKNIQYF.

This clone was seen a single time. The chain links TRBV5-1 to TRBJ2-1; D possibly corresponds to TRBD2 (5 bases). The CDR3 consists of 14 residues. V was clipped by 4 bases and J by 5 bases, with 13 bases between them. Germline CDR1 reads SGHRS; CDR2 reads YFSETQ. CDR3 DNA sequence: TGCGCCAGCAGCCCCCAAATCGGGGACAATGAGCAGTTCTTC. This encodes CASSPQIGDNEQFF.

The gene calls are TRBV6-4 and TRBJ1-1, with 9 bases lining up with TRBD1. The germline V gene encodes CDR1 MRHNA and CDR2 SNTAGT. The CDR3 runs to 15 residues. With 2 bases clipped from V and 4 bases from J, the junction kept 5 bases outside the gene matches. CDR3 amino acids: CASSDTGTGSTEAFF. CDR3 nucleotide sequence: TGTGCCAGCAGTGACACCGGGACAGGGAGCACTGAAGCTTTCTTT.

This clone occurred once. The chain employs TRBV7-8 and TRBJ1-3; 7 bases line up with TRBD1. Per germline, CDR1 SGHVS and CDR2 FQNEAQ. CDR3 length equals 16 residues. Trimming took 5 bases from V and 4 from J; bases not matched to a gene: 11. The DNA for the CDR3 is TGTGCCAGCAGCCTGAGAGGAACAGGGGCGGGAAACACCATATATTTT. Its protein product is CASSLRGTGAGNTIYF.

The chain links TRBV6-6 to TRBJ1-5, with 8 bases identical to TRBD1. The V gene's germline CDR1 is MNHNY and CDR2 SVGAGI (reference sequence). V shed 6 bases, J shed 1 base, and the junction held 5 bases outside the gene matches. The CDR3 extends over 15 amino acids. This CDR3 reads CASSQDRASNQPQHF. The CDR3 DNA sequence: TGTGCCAGCAGCCAGGACAGGGCCAGCAATCAGCCCCAGCATTTT.